The rows below give T cell receptor beta chains drawn from one sample of a study of identical twins. TCRdb reprocessed the 5' RACE reads via MiXCR and lists one record per CDR3 protein. This sample has around 680,000 distinct CDR3 sequences; less than 10% occur once, and the top ten carry roughly 0.97%. The sample was also linked to a second study, of yellow fever vaccine responses in identical twins.

Sample: PBMCs. The receptors here all came from a young woman in good health. The conserved cysteine and the conserved F or W are not part of the CDR3 here. The D gene is left open where the match is weak.

V gene	J gene	D gene	CDR3 protein
TRBV29-1	TRBJ1-2	TRBD1	SVGTGGHGYT
TRBV15	TRBJ2-2	-	ATRYGHTGELF
TRBV14	TRBJ2-7	-	ASSEAQDYEQY
TRBV7-2	TRBJ2-7	-	ASSLAGSLGYEQY
TRBV5-1	TRBJ1-3	TRBD1	ASSYGTEGNTIY
TRBV3-1	TRBJ1-5	-	ASSPQAPGGSQPQH
TRBV29-1	TRBJ2-7	-	SVGFDPRGQVYEQY
TRBV6-2/TRBV6-3	TRBJ2-2	-	ASSYASTNTGELF
TRBV4-1	TRBJ1-4	-	ASSQAPLGREKLF
TRBV6-2/TRBV6-3	TRBJ2-6	-	ASSYSVVAGANVLT
TRBV5-6	TRBJ2-3	TRBD2	ASSSGTSGSFPDTQY
TRBV15	TRBJ2-1	-	ATSADNLPYNEQF
TRBV5-5	TRBJ2-3	TRBD2	ASSLSAGEFTQY
TRBV19	TRBJ2-1	-	ASRGVGVNEQF
TRBV20-1	TRBJ2-7	-	SARDQTHEQY
TRBV12-3/TRBV12-4	TRBJ2-1	TRBD2	ASSFGLAGDPEQF